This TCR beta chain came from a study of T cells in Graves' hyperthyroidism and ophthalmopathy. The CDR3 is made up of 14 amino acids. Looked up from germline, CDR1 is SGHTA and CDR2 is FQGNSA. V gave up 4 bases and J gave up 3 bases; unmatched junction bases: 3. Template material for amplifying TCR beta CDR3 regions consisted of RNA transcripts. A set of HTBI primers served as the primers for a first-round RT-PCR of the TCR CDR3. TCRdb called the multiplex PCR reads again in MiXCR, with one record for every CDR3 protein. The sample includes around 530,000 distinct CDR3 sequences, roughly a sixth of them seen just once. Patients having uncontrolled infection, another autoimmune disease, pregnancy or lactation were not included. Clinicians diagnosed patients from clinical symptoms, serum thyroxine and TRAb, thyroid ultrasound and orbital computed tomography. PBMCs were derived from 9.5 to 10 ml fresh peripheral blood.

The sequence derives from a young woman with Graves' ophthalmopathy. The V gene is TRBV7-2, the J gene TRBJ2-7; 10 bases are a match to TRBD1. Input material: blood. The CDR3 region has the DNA TGTGCCAGCAGCTCCGGGACAGGGGTCTACGAGCAGTACTTC. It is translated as CASSSGTGVYEQYF.